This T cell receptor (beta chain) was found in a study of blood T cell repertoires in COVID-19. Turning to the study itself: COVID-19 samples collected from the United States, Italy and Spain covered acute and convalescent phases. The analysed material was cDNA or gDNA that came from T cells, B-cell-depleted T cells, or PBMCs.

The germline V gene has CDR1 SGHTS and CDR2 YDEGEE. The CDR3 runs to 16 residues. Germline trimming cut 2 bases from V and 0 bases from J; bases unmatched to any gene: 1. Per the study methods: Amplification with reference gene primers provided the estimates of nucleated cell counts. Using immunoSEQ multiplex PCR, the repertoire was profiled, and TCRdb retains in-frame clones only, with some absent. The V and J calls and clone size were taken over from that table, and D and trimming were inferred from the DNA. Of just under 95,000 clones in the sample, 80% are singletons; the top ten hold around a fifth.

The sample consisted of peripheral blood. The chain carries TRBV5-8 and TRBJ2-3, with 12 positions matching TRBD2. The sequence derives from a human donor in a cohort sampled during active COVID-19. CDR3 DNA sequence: TGTGCCAGCAGCTTAGGGACTAGCGGGAGCACAGATACGCAGTATTTT. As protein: CASSLGTSGSTDTQYF.